This T cell receptor (beta chain) originates from a study of graft-versus-host responses after intestinal transplantation. Study-level findings and limits: The presence of high graft-versus-host to host-versus-graft clonal ratios in allografts characterized patients with graft-donor T cell macrochimerism. GvH clones appeared in recipient marrow, some first in ileum or blood.

The assay was immunoSEQ multiplex PCR, and TCRdb's table has in-frame clones only and misses some. The sample has about 50,000 clones; approximately 84% are singletons. Turning to this clone: No antigen is known for it.

Germline V gene sequence: CDR1 MNHNS, CDR2 SASEGT. The CDR3 is made up of 14 amino acids. With 5 bases removed from V and 1 base from J, the gap between germline ends came to 11 bases. V usage is TRBV6-1 and J usage is TRBJ1-2; unclear D gene. This clonotype was obtained from a human donor who was the organ donor for an intestinal transplant. The input for sequencing was unstimulated CD4+ T cells sorted from spleen or lymph node cells, taken before transplant. The CDR3 protein is CASSYGVFNYGYTF. Written as DNA, the CDR3 is TGTGCCAGCAGTTATGGGGTTTTTAACTATGGCTACACCTTC.